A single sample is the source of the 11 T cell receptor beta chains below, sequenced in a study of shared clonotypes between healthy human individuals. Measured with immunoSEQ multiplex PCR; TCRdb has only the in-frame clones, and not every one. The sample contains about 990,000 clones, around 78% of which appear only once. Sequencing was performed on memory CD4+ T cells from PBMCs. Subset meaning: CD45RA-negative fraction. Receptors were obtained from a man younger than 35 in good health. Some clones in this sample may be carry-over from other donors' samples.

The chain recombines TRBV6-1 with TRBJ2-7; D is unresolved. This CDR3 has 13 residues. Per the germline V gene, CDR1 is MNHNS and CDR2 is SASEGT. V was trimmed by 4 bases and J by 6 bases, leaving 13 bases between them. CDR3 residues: CASSVWDDGEQYF. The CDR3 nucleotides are TGTGCCAGCAGTGTTTGGGATGACGGCGAGCAGTACTTC.

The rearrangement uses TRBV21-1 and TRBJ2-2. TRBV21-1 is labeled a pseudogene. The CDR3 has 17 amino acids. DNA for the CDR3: TGTGCCAGCAACGAGGGGGGCGGGCAAACGGACACCGGGGAGCTGTTTTTT. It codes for CASNEGGGQTDTGELFF.

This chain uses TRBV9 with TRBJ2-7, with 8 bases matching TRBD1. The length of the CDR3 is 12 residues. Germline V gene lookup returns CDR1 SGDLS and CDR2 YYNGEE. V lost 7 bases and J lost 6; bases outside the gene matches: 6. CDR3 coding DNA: TGTGCCAGCGGGCACGACAGGGGCGAGCAGTACTTC. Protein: CASGHDRGEQYF.

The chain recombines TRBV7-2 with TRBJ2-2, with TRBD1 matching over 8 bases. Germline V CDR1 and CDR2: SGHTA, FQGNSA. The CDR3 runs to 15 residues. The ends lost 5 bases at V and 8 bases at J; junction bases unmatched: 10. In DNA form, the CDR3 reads TGTGCCAGCAGCACAAGGACAGGGCCCGAGGGGGAGCTGTTTTTT. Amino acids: CASSTRTGPEGELFF.

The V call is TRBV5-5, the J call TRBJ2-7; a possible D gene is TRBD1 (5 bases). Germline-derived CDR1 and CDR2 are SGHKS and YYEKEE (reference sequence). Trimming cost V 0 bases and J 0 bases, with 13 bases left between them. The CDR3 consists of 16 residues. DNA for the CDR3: TGTGCCAGCAGCTTGGCTGGGGCCCCGGGCTCCTACGAGCAGTACTTC. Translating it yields CASSLAGAPGSYEQYF.

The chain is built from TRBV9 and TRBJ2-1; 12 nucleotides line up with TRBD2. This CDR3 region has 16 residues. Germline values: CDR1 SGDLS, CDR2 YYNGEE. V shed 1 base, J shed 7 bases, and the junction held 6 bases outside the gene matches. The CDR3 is CASSVTRTSGNNEQFF. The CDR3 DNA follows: TGTGCCAGCAGCGTAACCCGGACTAGCGGGAATAATGAGCAGTTCTTC. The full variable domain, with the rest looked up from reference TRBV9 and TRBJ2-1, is DSGVTQTPKHLITATGQRVTLRCSPRSGDLSVYWYQQSLDQGLQFLIQYYNGEERAKGNILERFSAQQFPDLHSELNLSSLELGDSALYFCASSVTRTSGNNEQFFGPGTRLTVL.

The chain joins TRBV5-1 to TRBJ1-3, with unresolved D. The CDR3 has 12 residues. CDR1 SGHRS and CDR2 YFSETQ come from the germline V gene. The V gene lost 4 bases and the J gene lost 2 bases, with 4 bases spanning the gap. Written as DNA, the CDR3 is TGCGCCAGCAGCGTTGCTGGAAACACCATATATTTT. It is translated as CASSVAGNTIYF. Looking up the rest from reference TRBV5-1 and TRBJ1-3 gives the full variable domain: KAGVTQTPRYLIKTRGQQVTLSCSPISGHRSVSWYQQTPGQGLQFLFEYFSETQRNKGNFPGRFSGRQFSNSRSEMNVSTLELGDSALYLCASSVAGNTIYFGEGSWLTVV.

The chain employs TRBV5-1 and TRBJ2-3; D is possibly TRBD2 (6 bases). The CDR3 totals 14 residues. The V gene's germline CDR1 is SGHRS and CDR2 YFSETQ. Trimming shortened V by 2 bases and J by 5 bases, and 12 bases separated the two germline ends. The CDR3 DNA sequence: TGCGCCAGCAGCTTAATCGGGCGGGGAGATACGCAGTATTTT. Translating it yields CASSLIGRGDTQYF.

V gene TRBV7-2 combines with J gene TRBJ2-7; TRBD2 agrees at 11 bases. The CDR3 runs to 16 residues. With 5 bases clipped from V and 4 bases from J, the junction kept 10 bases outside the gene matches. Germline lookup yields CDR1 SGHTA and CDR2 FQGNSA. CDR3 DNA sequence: TGTGCCAGCAGCACCACTAGCGGGACTAGCGGATACGAGCAGTACTTC. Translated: CASSTTSGTSGYEQYF.

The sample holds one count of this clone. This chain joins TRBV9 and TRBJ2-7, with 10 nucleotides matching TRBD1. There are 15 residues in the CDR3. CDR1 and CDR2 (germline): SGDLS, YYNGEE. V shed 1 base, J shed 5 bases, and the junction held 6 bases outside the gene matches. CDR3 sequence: CASSVSPGQGNEQYF. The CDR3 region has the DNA TGTGCCAGCAGCGTATCCCCGGGACAGGGGAACGAGCAGTACTTC.

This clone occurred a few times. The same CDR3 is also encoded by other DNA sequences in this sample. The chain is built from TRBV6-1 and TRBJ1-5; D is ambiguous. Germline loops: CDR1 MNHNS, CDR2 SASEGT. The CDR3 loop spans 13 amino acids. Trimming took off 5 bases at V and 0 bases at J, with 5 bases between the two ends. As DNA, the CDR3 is TGTGCCAGCAGTACTGATAGCAATCAGCCCCAGCATTTT. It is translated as CASSTDSNQPQHF.